What follows are 17 T cell receptor beta chains derived from one specimen sequenced in a study of T cells of healthy individuals. One entry per CDR3 protein, called by TCRdb with MiXCR from the 5' RACE reads. The sample holds more than 85,000 distinct CDR3 sequences; roughly 15% are singletons and the top ten take under 7.5%. These receptors were obtained from a human donor in good health.

There are many counts of this clonotype. This rearrangement joins TRBV4-1 to TRBJ1-2, with a possible D match to TRBD1 (6 bases). CDR1 is MGHRA, CDR2 YSYEKL, per germline. V was clipped by 0 bases and J by 7 bases, with 18 bases between them. This CDR3 spans 16 amino acids. Here the CDR3 reads CASSQEGIGGYSGYTF. CDR3 DNA sequence: TGCGCCAGCAGCCAAGAAGGAATAGGGGGTTATAGTGGCTACACCTTC.

This clonotype was seen a few times. The chain recombines TRBV7-8 with TRBJ1-5; D might be TRBD1 (5 bases). The length of the CDR3 is 15 residues. Trimming cost V 1 base and J 10 bases, with 17 bases left between them. The germline CDR1 and CDR2 sequences are SGHVS and FQNEAQ. CDR3 sequence: CASSLGGTGVSPQHF. The CDR3 DNA reads TGTGCCAGCAGCTTAGGAGGGACGGGCGTAAGTCCCCAGCATTTT. Based on the CDR3 plus reference TRBV7-8 and TRBJ1-5, the full variable domain is GAGVSQSPRYKVAKRGQDVALRCDPISGHVSLFWYQQALGQGPEFLTYFQNEAQLDKSGLPSDRFFAERPEGSVSTLKIQRTQQEDSAVYLCASSLGGTGVSPQHFGDGTRLSIL.

The chain has TRBV27 and TRBJ2-3; the D is unclear. There are 13 residues in the CDR3. CDR1 and CDR2 from the germline V gene are MNHEY and SMNVEV (reference sequence). The V end lost 3 bases, the J end lost 0 bases, and 4 bases lay between the germline ends. The CDR3 sequence: CASSFQSTDTQYF. In DNA form, the CDR3 reads TGTGCCAGCAGTTTCCAGAGCACAGATACGCAGTATTTT.

This clonotype was detected many times. The chain employs TRBV5-1 and TRBJ2-2, with D tentatively TRBD1 (6 bases). Germline V lookup: CDR1 SGHRS, CDR2 YFSETQ. The CDR3 is 14 residues long. The V gene lost 1 base and the J gene lost 6 bases, with 10 bases spanning the gap. CDR3 protein: CASSLSQGPGELFF. CDR3 sequence (DNA): TGCGCCAGCAGCTTGTCACAGGGTCCCGGGGAGCTGTTTTTT.

This clonotype was detected ten times or more. This chain connects TRBV7-2 to TRBJ2-5; possible D gene TRBD1, 5 bases. This CDR3 contains 13 residues. In germline, CDR1 is SGHTA, CDR2 FQGNSA. V was cut by 4 bases and J by 2 bases, with 8 bases left in between. The CDR3 region has the DNA TGTGCCAGCAGCTATCAGGGACAAGAGACCCAGTACTTC. The encoded protein is CASSYQGQETQYF.

This sequence joins TRBV4-3 and TRBJ1-1; no reliable D call. The germline V gene encodes CDR1 LGHNA and CDR2 YSLEER. V lost 0 bases, J lost 4 bases, and 15 bases lay in between. The CDR3 is 16 amino acids. The CDR3 bases are TGCGCCAGCAGCCAAGATCAGGTTCGGACGGGCACTGAAGCTTTCTTT. This sequence encodes CASSQDQVRTGTEAFF.

The J gene is TRBJ2-7, the V gene TRBV5-6, with 9 bases lining up with TRBD1. The CDR3 sequence is 14 residues long. Germline V CDR1 and CDR2: SGHDT, YYEEEE. V shed 4 bases and J 4 bases; nucleotides not matched to a gene: 6. The DNA of the CDR3 is TGTGCCAGCAGCCCGGGACAGGGTCCGTACGAGCAGTACTTC. Protein product: CASSPGQGPYEQYF.

The V and J genes are TRBV6-5 and TRBJ1-3; TRBD1 agrees at 8 bases. With 5 bases clipped from V and 0 bases from J, the junction kept 3 bases outside the gene matches. The germline V gene encodes CDR1 MNHEY and CDR2 SVGAGI. The CDR3 covers 15 residues. The CDR3 nucleotides are TGTGCCAGCAGTCGACAGGGGCGCTCTGGAAACACCATATATTTT. Translation gives CASSRQGRSGNTIYF.

This clonotype has ten or more counts. The chain uses TRBV6-2 or TRBV6-3 and TRBJ2-3, with 10 bases fitting TRBD1. CDR1 and CDR2 from the germline V gene are MNHEY and SVGEGT. Trimming cost V 2 bases and J 6 bases; bases outside gene matches: 5. This CDR3 spans 15 amino acids. CDR3 DNA: TGTGCCAGCAGTTACCAGACAGGGGGCGAGGATACGCAGTATTTT. Translated, it gives CASSYQTGGEDTQYF.

The chain has TRBV7-9 and TRBJ2-3, with a tentative D call TRBD1 (6 bases). The CDR3 sequence is 14 residues long. Trimming stripped 1 base from V and 6 bases from J, with 11 bases between. Germline V gives CDR1 SEHNR, CDR2 FQNEAQ (reference sequence). The CDR3 DNA reads TGTGCCAGCAGCTTAGTACAGGGTGGCGATACGCAGTATTTT. Translated, it gives CASSLVQGGDTQYF.

A few counts support this clonotype. The J gene is TRBJ2-3, the V gene TRBV28; 13 bases agree with TRBD2. The J segment lost 5 bases and the V segment lost 7 bases, leaving 3 bases of the junction unmatched. The CDR3 has 14 amino acids. The germline V gene encodes CDR1 MDHEN and CDR2 SYDVKM. The CDR3 nucleotides read TGTGCCAGCACCCGGACTAGCGGGAGAGATACGCAGTATTTT. Translating it yields CASTRTSGRDTQYF.

This clonotype was recorded many times. The genes are TRBV2 and TRBJ1-4; 8 bases fit TRBD1. V trimming: 3 bases; J trimming: 8 bases; junction bases outside the gene matches: 5. CDR3 size: 14 residues. Germline V gene lookup returns CDR1 SNHLY and CDR2 FYNNEI. The CDR3 loop is CASSDGQGWEKLFF. CDR3 sequence (DNA): TGTGCCAGCAGTGATGGACAGGGTTGGGAAAAACTGTTTTTT.

This clonotype was counted a few times. V is TRBV6-1 and J is TRBJ1-5; D uncertain. Germline CDR1 MNHNS, CDR2 SASEGT. The CDR3 runs 15 residues. The V end was cut by 4 bases, the J end by 0 bases, with 10 bases between. CDR3: CASSGALNSNQPQHF. CDR3 nucleotide sequence: TGTGCCAGCAGTGGGGCCCTGAATAGCAATCAGCCCCAGCATTTT.

This clonotype was seen more than once but under ten times. The rearrangement uses TRBV27 and TRBJ2-1; 8 bases are shared with TRBD1. The germline CDR1 and CDR2 sequences are MNHEY and SMNVEV (reference sequence). The CDR3 is made up of 13 amino acids. The V gene end was trimmed by 5 bases and the J gene end by 9 bases; junction bases not matched to a gene: 6. The CDR3 nucleotides are TGTGCCAGCAGTCGGACAGGGCCGGGTGAGCAGTTCTTC. Translating gives CASSRTGPGEQFF.

In this sample, this clonotype turned up many times. This sequence joins TRBV28 and TRBJ2-5; either TRBD1 or TRBD2 may supply D (8 bases each). Germline V gene data show CDR1 as MDHEN and CDR2 as SYDVKM. V lost 5 bases and J 2 bases, leaving 18 bases between the germline ends. This CDR3 spans 16 amino acids. The CDR3 DNA follows: TGTGCCAGCAGTCAAGGACAGGGCGGGGGGCAAGAGACCCAGTACTTC. Amino acid sequence: CASSQGQGGGQETQYF.

The chain has TRBV12-3 or TRBV12-4 and TRBJ2-5, with D perhaps TRBD1 or TRBD2 (6 bases each). The CDR3 spans 13 residues. With 4 bases removed from V and 5 bases from J, the gap between germline ends came to 11 bases. CDR3: CASSYGGWETQYF. CDR3 bases: TGTGCCAGCAGTTACGGGGGCTGGGAGACCCAGTACTTC.

This clonotype has a count of ten or more. The chain uses TRBV28 and TRBJ2-7; 10 nucleotides align to TRBD2. The length of the CDR3 is 16 residues. With V trimmed by 3 bases and J by 1 base, 6 bases remained unmatched. The germline V gene encodes CDR1 MDHEN and CDR2 SYDVKM. The CDR3 protein is CASSFVLAGASYEQYF. For the CDR3, the DNA is TGTGCCAGCAGTTTCGTCCTAGCGGGAGCTTCCTACGAGCAGTACTTC.